This T cell receptor beta chain originates from a study of cytomegalovirus exposure and HLA in healthy donors (dated by TCRdb to 2016 to 2017). In the study overall: According to a later analysis, the 120 or so validation repertoires were produced on the same platform as the 666 repertoires of the first cohort. The study aimed to test whether signatures of past pathogen exposure could be identified by cataloging public T cell receptors. Besides the first cohort of more than 650 subjects, a separate validation cohort made up of some 110 different subjects was used. The study combined high-throughput TCR immunosequencing, statistical association of individual TCRs with disease status, and machine learning to predict cytomegalovirus infection status.

About this clone itself: Its antigen is still unknown. No per-base quality is available; no much larger clone lies one base away.

Separate from the approximately 670-subject first cohort, the validation cohort of around 130 subjects was the group to which the donors belonged. Results the study describes overall, beyond this receptor: The classifier was reported to diagnose cytomegalovirus status with high specificity and sensitivity in both the original and validation cohorts. A later analysis had no HLA typing for the validation cohort, so co-occurrence there was scored across all 110 or so repertoires. In the study, 150 to 200 TCR beta chains were listed as associated with cytomegalovirus. Most TCR sequences were seen in very few donors, while some public TCRs were found in many individuals. Three of the identified cytomegalovirus-associated TCR beta chains were confirmed in vitro to be specific for cytomegalovirus antigens. A later analysis found that TCRs clustered in the first cohort also tended to co-occur in the roughly 110 validation repertoires, with more than 90% of cluster scores above 0. It was suggested by the authors that the approach could potentially be generalized to other disease states and immunological phenotypes.

CDR1 and CDR2 are drawn from the germline V gene: SGHDN, FVKESK. Germline trimming amounts to 4 bases on V and 2 bases on J, with 5 as the count of junction bases outside the gene matches. From the cysteine through the phenylalanine, the CDR3 covers 15 amino acids. Only CDR3 DNA is held: 45 bases, read in frame from base 1. Libraries were built with the immunoSEQ multiplex PCR assay. Under the source paper's analysis protocol: A statistical classification framework was developed to diagnose cytomegalovirus status using the catalog of TCR beta chain sequences. TCRdb retrieved this table from immuneACCESS and kept in-frame rearrangements only. Not all clones are present; in checked studies, unresolved V genes account for under half, and no reason is known for the remainder. Clonal size and the V and J genes are those of that table, whereas D and trimming came from the DNA. This sample gives about 56,000 clones in total; about 92% of them show up just once. About 1% of the sample rests with the top ten.

The sequence came from a man between 18 and 35 years old in good health and CMV-seronegative. The chain employs TRBV14 and TRBJ2-7; 10 junctional bases match TRBD2. Source material: PBMCs. CDR3 protein: CASSLEAGGPYEQYF. In nucleotides, the sequence is TGTGCCAGCAGCCTTGAAGCGGGAGGGCCCTACGAGCAGTACTTC.